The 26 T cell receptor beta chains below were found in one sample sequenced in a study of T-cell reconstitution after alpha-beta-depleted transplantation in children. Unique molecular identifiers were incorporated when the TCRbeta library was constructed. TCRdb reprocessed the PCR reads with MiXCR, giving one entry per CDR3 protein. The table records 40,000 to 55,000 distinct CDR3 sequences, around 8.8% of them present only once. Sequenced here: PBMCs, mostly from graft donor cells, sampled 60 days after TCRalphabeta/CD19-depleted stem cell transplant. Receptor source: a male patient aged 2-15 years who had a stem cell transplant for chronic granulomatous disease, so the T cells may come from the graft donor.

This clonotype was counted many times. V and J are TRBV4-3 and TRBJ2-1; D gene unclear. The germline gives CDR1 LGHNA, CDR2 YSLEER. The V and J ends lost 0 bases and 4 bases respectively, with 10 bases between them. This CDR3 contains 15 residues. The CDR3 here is CASSQDLGPYNEQFF. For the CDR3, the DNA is TGCGCCAGCAGCCAAGATCTCGGCCCTTACAATGAGCAGTTCTTC.

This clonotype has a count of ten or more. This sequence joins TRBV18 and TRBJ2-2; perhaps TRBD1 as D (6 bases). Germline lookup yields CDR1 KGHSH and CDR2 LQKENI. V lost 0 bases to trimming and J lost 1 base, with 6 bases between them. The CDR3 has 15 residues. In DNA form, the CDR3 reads TGTGCCAGCTCACCACCGGACAGGAACACCGGGGAGCTGTTTTTT. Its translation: CASSPPDRNTGELFF.

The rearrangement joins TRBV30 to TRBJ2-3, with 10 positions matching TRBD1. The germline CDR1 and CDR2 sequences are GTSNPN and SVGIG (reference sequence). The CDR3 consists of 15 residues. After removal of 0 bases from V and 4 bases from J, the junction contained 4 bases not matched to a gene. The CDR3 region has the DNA TGTGCCTGGAGTGTAGGACAGGGGGGAGCAGATACGCAGTATTTT. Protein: CAWSVGQGGADTQYF.

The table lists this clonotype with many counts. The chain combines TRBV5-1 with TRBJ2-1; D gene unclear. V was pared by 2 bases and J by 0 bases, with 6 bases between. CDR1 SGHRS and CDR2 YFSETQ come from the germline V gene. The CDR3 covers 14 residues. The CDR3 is CASSFTSSYNEQFF. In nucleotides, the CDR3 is TGCGCCAGCAGCTTCACGAGCTCCTACAATGAGCAGTTCTTC.

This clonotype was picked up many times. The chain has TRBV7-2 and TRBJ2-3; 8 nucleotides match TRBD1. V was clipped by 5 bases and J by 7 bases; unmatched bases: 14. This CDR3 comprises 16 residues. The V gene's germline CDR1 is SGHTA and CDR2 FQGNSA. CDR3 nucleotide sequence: TGTGCCAGCAGCCTACACCTCGGACAGGGTGTGAATACGCAGTATTTT. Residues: CASSLHLGQGVNTQYF.

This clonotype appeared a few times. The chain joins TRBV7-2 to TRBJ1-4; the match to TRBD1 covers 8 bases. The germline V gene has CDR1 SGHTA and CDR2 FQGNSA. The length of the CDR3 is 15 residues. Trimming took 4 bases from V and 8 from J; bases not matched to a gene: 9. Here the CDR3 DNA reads TGTGCCAGCAGCTCCGGACAGGGAAAGGGCGAAAAACTGTTTTTT. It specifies CASSSGQGKGEKLFF.

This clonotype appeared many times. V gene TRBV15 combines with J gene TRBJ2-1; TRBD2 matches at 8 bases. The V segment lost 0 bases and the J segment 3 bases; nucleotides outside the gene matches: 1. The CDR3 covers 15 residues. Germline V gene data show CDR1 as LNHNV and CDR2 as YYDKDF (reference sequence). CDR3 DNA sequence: TGTGCCACCAGCAGAGATACTAGCGGCTACAATGAGCAGTTCTTC. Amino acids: CATSRDTSGYNEQFF. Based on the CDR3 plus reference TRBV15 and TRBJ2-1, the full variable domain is DAMVIQNPRYQVTQFGKPVTLSCSQTLNHNVMYWYQQKSSQAPKLLFHYYDKDFNNEADTPDNFQSRRPNTSFCFLDIRSPGLGDTAMYLCATSRDTSGYNEQFFGPGTRLTVL.

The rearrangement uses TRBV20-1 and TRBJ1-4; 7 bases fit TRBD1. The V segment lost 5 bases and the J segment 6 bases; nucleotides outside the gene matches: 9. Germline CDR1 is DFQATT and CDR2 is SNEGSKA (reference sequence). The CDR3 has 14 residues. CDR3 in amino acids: CSAERTGQHEKLFF. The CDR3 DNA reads TGCAGTGCTGAGAGGACGGGACAGCATGAAAAACTGTTTTTT.

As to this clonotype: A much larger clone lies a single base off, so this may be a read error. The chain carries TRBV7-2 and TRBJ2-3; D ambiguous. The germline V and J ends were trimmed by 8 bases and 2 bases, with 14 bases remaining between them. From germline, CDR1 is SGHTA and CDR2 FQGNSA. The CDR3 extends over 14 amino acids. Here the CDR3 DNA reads TGTGCCAGCGGCCCAGCCCACACCACAGATACGCAGTATTTT. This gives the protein CASGPAHTTDTQYF. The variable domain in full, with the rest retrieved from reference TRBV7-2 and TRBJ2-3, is GAGVSQSPSNKVTEKGKDVELRCDPISGHTALYWYRQSLGQGLEFLIYFQGNSAPDKSGLPSDRFSAERTGGSVSTLTIQRTQQEDSAVYLCASGPAHTTDTQYFGPGTRLTVL.

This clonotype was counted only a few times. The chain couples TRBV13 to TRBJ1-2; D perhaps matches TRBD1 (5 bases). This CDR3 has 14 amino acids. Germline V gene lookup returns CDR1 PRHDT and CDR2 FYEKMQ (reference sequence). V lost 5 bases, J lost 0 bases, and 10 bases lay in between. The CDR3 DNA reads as TGTGCCAGCAGCCATGACAGAGCTAACTATGGCTACACCTTC. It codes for CASSHDRANYGYTF. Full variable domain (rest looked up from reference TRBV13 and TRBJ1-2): AAGVIQSPRHLIKEKRETATLKCYPIPRHDTVYWYQQGPGQDPQFLISFYEKMQSDKGSIPDRFSAQQFSDYHSELNMSSLELGDSALYFCASSHDRANYGYTFGSGTRLTVV.

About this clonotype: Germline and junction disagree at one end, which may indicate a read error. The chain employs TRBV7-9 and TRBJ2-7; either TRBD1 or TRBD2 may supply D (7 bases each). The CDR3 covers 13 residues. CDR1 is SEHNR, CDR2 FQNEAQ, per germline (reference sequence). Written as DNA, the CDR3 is TGTGCCAGCAGCCTTATTAGGGGGGGACAGCCTCGCTTC. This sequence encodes CASSLIRGGQPRF.

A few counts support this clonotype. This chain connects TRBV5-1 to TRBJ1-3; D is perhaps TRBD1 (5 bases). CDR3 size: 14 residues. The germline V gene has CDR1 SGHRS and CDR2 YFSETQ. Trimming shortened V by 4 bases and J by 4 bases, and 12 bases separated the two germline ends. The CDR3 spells CASSQGNPGNTIYF. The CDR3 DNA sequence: TGCGCCAGCAGCCAGGGAAACCCAGGAAACACCATATATTTT.

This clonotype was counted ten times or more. CDR3 sequence reads: CASTPGQGGSYTF. The CDR3 coding sequence is TGTGCCAGCACCCCCGGACAGGGGGGGAGCTACACCTTC. The J gene is TRBJ1-2, the V gene TRBV12-3 or TRBV12-4; 10 bases match TRBD1. V gave up 7 bases and J gave up 9 bases; unmatched junction bases: 8. This CDR3 contains 13 residues.

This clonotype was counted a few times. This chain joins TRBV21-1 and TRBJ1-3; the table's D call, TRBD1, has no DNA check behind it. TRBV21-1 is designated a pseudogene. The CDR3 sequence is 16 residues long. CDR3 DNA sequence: TGTGCCAGCAGCCTACCGACAGAGAACTCTGGAAACACCATATATTTT. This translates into CASSLPTENSGNTIYF.

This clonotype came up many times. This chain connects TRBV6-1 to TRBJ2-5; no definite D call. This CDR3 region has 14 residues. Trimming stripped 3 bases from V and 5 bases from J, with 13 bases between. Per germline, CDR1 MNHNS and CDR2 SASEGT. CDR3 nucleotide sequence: TGTGCCAGCAGTGAGGCGAGTCGTTCCGAGACCCAGTACTTC. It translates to CASSEASRSETQYF.

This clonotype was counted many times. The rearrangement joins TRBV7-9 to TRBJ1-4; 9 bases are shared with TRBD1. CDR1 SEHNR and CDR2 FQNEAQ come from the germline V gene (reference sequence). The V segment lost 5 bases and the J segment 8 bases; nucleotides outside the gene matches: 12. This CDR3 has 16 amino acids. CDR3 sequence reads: CASSGRSRDREEKLFF. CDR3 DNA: TGTGCCAGCAGCGGAAGGTCTCGGGACAGGGAGGAAAAACTGTTTTTT.

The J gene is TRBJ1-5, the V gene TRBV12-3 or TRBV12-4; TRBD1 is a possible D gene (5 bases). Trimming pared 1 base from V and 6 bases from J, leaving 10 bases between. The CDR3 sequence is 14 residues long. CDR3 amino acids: CASSLGGRGQPQHF. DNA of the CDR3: TGTGCCAGCAGTTTAGGGGGGAGAGGTCAGCCCCAGCATTTT.

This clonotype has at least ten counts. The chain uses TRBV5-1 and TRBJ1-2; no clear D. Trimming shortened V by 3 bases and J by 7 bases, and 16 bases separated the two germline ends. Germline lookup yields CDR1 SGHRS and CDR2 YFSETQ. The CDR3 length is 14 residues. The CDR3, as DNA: TGCGCCAGCAGCTCACAAGATGACCGGTTTGGCTACACCTTC. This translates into CASSSQDDRFGYTF.

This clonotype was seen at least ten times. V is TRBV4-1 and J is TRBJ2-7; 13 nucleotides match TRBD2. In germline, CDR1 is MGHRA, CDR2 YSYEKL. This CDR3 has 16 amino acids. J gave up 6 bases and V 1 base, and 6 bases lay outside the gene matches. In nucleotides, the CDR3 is TGCGCCAGCAGCCAAGGGCTACTAGCGGGAGGGCTCGAGCAGTACTTC. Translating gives CASSQGLLAGGLEQYF.

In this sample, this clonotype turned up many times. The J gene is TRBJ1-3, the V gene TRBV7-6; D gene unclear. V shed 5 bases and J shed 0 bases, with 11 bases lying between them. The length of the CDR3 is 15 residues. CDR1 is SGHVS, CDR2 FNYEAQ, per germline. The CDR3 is CASSMSVSSGNTIYF. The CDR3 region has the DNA TGTGCCAGCAGCATGTCGGTCTCCTCTGGAAACACCATATATTTT.

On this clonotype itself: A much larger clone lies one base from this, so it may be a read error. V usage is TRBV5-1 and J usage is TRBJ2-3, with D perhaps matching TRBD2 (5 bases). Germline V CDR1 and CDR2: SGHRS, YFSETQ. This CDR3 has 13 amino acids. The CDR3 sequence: CACSLLATDTQYF. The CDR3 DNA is TGCGCCTGCAGCTTGTTAGCGACAGATACGCAGTATTTT.

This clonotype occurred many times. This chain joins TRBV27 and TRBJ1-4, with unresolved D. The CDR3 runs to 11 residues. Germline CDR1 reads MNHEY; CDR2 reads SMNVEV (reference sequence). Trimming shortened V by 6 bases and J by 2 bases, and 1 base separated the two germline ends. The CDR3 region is CASRTNEKLFF. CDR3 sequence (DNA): TGTGCCAGCAGGACTAATGAAAAACTGTTTTTT. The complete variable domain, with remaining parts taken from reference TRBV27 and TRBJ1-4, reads EAQVTQNPRYLITVTGKKLTVTCSQNMNHEYMSWYRQDPGLGLRQIYYSMNVEVTDKGDVPEGYKVSRKEKRNFPLILESPSPNQTSLYFCASRTNEKLFFGSGTQLSVL.

Here the CDR3 reads CASSFSGAEGTQYF. In nucleotides, the CDR3 is TGTGCCAGCAGTTTTAGCGGCGCCGAGGGTACGCAGTATTTT. The chain is built from TRBV12-3 or TRBV12-4 and TRBJ2-3; tentatively, D is TRBD2 (6 bases). Trimming shortened V by 3 bases and J by 8 bases, and 15 bases separated the two germline ends. This CDR3 contains 14 residues.

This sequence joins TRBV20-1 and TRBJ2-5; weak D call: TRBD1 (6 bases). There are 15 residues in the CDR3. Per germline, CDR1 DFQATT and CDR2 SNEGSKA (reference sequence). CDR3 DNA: TGCTTTGGTGGCCAGGGGCCCGGCGGGTTTGGGACCCAGTACTTC. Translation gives CFGGQGPGGFGTQYF.

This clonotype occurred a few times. This CDR3 is CASSLSRTSGMNEQFF. Here the CDR3 DNA reads TGTGCCAGCAGCTTATCTCGCACTAGCGGGATGAATGAGCAGTTCTTC. The V and J genes are TRBV7-2 and TRBJ2-1; 10 nucleotides match TRBD2. With 2 bases clipped from V and 7 bases from J, the junction kept 8 bases outside the gene matches. The CDR3 length is 16 residues. Looked up from germline, CDR1 is SGHTA and CDR2 is FQGNSA.

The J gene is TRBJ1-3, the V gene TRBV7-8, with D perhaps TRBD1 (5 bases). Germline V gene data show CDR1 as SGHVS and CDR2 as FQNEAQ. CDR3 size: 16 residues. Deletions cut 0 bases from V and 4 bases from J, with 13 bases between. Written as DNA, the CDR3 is TGTGCCAGCAGCTTAGCCTCTGCAGGGTCCGGAAACACCATATATTTT. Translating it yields CASSLASAGSGNTIYF.